The source of this TCR beta chain is a study of T cells in localized non-small cell lung cancer. V lost 2 bases and J 5 bases, leaving 16 bases between the germline ends. Germline V gene data show CDR1 as SGHTA and CDR2 as FQGNSA. The CDR3 has 16 amino acids. This table comes from immunoSEQ multiplex PCR, and its TCRdb copy is limited to in-frame clones, with some not included. The sample shows around 50,000 clones, around four fifths of them seen only once. The V call is TRBV7-2, the J call TRBJ2-1; maybe TRBD1 (6 bases). Here the sequenced sample was peripheral blood, taken before any cancer treatment. This sequence was found in a female donor older than 55 with stage II squamous cell lung carcinoma. The CDR3 is CASSLIPQGRDNEQFF. CDR3 bases: TGTGCCAGCAGCTTAATTCCCCAGGGGCGTGACAATGAGCAGTTCTTC.